The 17 T cell receptor beta chains below were found in one sample sequenced in a study of radiotherapy plus CTLA-4 blockade in lung cancer. Generated by immunoSEQ multiplex PCR, the TCRdb table keeps only in-frame clones and is missing some. The sample lists more than 30,000 clones, less than 75% occurring once. The material was peripheral blood, obtained from a patient treated with radiotherapy plus ipilimumab. The receptors were sampled from a human donor with non-small cell lung cancer who had stable disease on radiotherapy plus ipilimumab.

This clone was seen a few times. The chain has TRBV5-6 and TRBJ1-5; D perhaps matches TRBD1 (5 bases). Trimming cost V 0 bases and J 2 bases, with 12 bases left between them. CDR3 length equals 16 residues. Germline CDR1 reads SGHDT; CDR2 reads YYEEEE. This chain's CDR3 is CASSLGGRGGNQPQHF. CDR3 DNA: TGTGCCAGCAGCTTGGGAGGGAGGGGAGGCAATCAGCCCCAGCATTTT.

The chain employs TRBV5-4 and TRBJ1-1, with 10 bases identical to TRBD1. The V gene's germline CDR1 is SGHNT and CDR2 YYREEE (reference sequence). V was pared by 4 bases and J by 10 bases, with 13 bases of the junction left unmatched. CDR3 size: 15 residues. The CDR3 region has the DNA TGTGCCAGCAGCCCCACACTAGACAGGGGGCGCTCAGCTTTCTTT. Its translation: CASSPTLDRGRSAFF.

This clone was counted between two and nine times. V is TRBV6-4 and J is TRBJ2-6, with TRBD1 matching 8 bases. J gave up 0 bases and V 1 base, and 11 bases lay outside the gene matches. Germline V gene sequence: CDR1 MRHNA, CDR2 SNTAGT. There are 20 residues in the CDR3. The chain's CDR3 is CASSDFPGGLTTSGANVLTF. In nucleotides, the CDR3 is TGTGCCAGCAGTGACTTCCCAGGGGGCTTAACTACCTCTGGGGCCAACGTCCTGACTTTC.

This clone was picked up a small number of times. J is TRBJ2-3 and V is TRBV7-6; D unclear. CDR1 SGHVS and CDR2 FNYEAQ come from the germline V gene. This CDR3 spans 17 amino acids. V was shortened by 0 bases and J by 2 bases, with 15 bases between the two germline ends. This CDR3 reads CASSLAAGNVVTDTQYF. In DNA form, the CDR3 reads TGTGCCAGCAGCTTAGCGGCAGGCAACGTAGTCACAGATACGCAGTATTTT.

This clone was found once. One junction end does not reproduce the germline sequence, and a read error may be involved. Other DNA variants within this sample encode the same CDR3. CDR3 coding DNA: TGCGCCAGCAGCCAACAAACAGTTTCTGGAAACACCATATATTTT. This encodes CASSQQTVSGNTIYF. This chain links TRBV14 with TRBJ1-3; D ambiguous. The CDR3 spans 15 residues. Germline V lookup: CDR1 SGHDN, CDR2 FVKESK. Full variable domain (remainder filled in from reference TRBV14 and TRBJ1-3): EAGVTQFPSHSVIEKGQTVTLRCDPISGHDNLYWYRRVMGKEIKFLLHFVKESKQDESGMPNNRFLAERTGGTYSTLKVQPAELEDSGVYFCASSQQTVSGNTIYFGEGSWLTVV.

The chain links TRBV30 to TRBJ2-7; no reliable D call. CDR3 size: 12 residues. Germline assignment: CDR1 GTSNPN and CDR2 SVGIG (reference sequence). V lost 5 bases and J lost 3, with 11 bases in between. The CDR3 nucleotides are TGTGCCTGGGGCCCCCCTCACTACGAGCAGTACTTC. Amino acid sequence: CAWGPPHYEQYF.

The chain employs TRBV4-2 and TRBJ1-3; TRBD1 matches 7 bases. The CDR3 is made up of 17 amino acids. Germline trimming cut 3 bases from V and 3 bases from J; bases unmatched to any gene: 11. Germline values: CDR1 LGHNA, CDR2 YNFKEQ. The CDR3 DNA reads TGTGCCAGCAGCCAGTTGGGACAGAGCAGAAGTGGAAACACCATATATTTT. This encodes CASSQLGQSRSGNTIYF.

The count of this clone is one. The chain joins TRBV18 to TRBJ1-5, with D perhaps TRBD1 (5 bases). The V gene's germline CDR1 is KGHSH and CDR2 LQKENI. CDR3 length: 15 amino acids. The V end lost 6 bases, the J end lost 4 bases, and 16 bases lay between the germline ends. CDR3 nucleotides: TGTGCCAGCTCCCAGGGCGAGAGGGATAATCAGCCCCAGCATTTT. Its protein is CASSQGERDNQPQHF. Filled out from reference TRBV18 and TRBJ1-5, the complete variable domain reads NAGVMQNPRHLVRRRGQEARLRCSPMKGHSHVYWYRQLPEEGLKFMVYLQKENIIDESGMPKERFSAEFPKEGPSILRIQQVVRGDSAAYFCASSQGERDNQPQHFGDGTRLSIL.

The CDR3 bases are TGTGCCAGCTCACCTACAGCGTTCAACGGAAACACCATATATTTT. Protein sequence: CASSPTAFNGNTIYF. The chain has TRBV18 and TRBJ1-3; D gene uncertain. Per germline, CDR1 KGHSH and CDR2 LQKENI. The CDR3 is 15 amino acids. The V end lost 3 bases, the J end lost 4 bases, and 13 bases lay between the germline ends.

About this clone itself: One junction end does not reproduce the germline sequence, and a read error may be involved. This sequence joins TRBV7-8 and TRBJ2-2; D not certain. The CDR3 loop spans 14 amino acids. Looked up from germline, CDR1 is SGHVS and CDR2 is FQNEAQ. The CDR3 DNA reads TGTGCCAGCAGCCCTACCTCGAACACCGAGGAGCTGTTTTTT. Translating it yields CASSPTSNTEELFF.

The chain has TRBV19 and TRBJ1-1; D call uncertain. This CDR3 has 13 amino acids. Germline-derived CDR1 and CDR2 are LNHDA and SQIVND (reference sequence). The ends were cut back, 7 bases at V and 0 bases at J, with 9 bases in the middle. The CDR3 protein is CASTPGLNTEAFF. CDR3 nucleotide sequence: TGTGCCAGTACCCCTGGGCTGAACACTGAAGCTTTCTTT.

The CDR3 nucleotides are TGTGCCAGCAGCCAAGATTTCGAGGGGGCGCTGGGCTACACCTTC. This gives the protein CASSQDFEGALGYTF. This sequence joins TRBV4-2 and TRBJ1-2; 7 positions match TRBD1. CDR3 length: 15 residues. The V and J ends lost 0 bases and 8 bases, in that order; junction bases with no gene match: 9. The germline gives CDR1 LGHNA, CDR2 YNFKEQ.

The genes are TRBV7-3 and TRBJ2-5; 10 bases align to TRBD2. The CDR3 sequence is 15 residues long. Per the germline V gene, CDR1 is SGHTA and CDR2 is FQGTGA. With 5 bases clipped from V and 3 bases from J, the junction kept 6 bases outside the gene matches. The CDR3, as DNA: TGTGCCAGCAGCGCCTCCGGACTAGCGGAAGAGACCCAGTACTTC. It yields the protein CASSASGLAEETQYF.

Comments on this clone: The same CDR3 is also encoded by other DNA sequences in this sample. This rearrangement joins TRBV7-2 to TRBJ2-5; TRBD2 aligns across 10 bases. V was clipped by 6 bases and J by 5 bases; unmatched bases: 9. This CDR3 is built from 15 residues. From germline, CDR1 is SGHTA and CDR2 FQGNSA. In nucleotides, the CDR3 is TGTGCCAGCAGTCCCAGCGGGAGGGCCGGGGAGACCCAGTACTTC. The encoded protein is CASSPSGRAGETQYF.

The chain uses TRBV19 and TRBJ2-5, with TRBD2 matching over 12 bases. CDR1 is LNHDA, CDR2 SQIVND, per germline (reference sequence). CDR3 length equals 16 residues. V trimming: 8 bases; J trimming: 4 bases; junction bases outside the gene matches: 11. The CDR3 region has the DNA TGTGCCAGTTCCGATGGACTAGCGGGATGGGGAGAGACCCAGTACTTC. It codes for CASSDGLAGWGETQYF.

This clone appeared a few times. The genes are TRBV7-2 and TRBJ2-1; 8 bases map to TRBD2. CDR1 SGHTA and CDR2 FQGNSA come from the germline V gene. V was clipped by 4 bases and J by 10 bases; unmatched bases: 15. The CDR3 extends over 16 amino acids. CDR3 loop: CASSSPLAGLTGEQFF. The CDR3 DNA reads as TGTGCCAGCAGCTCACCCCTAGCGGGCTTGACAGGAGAGCAGTTCTTC.

This clone has just a few counts. V and J are TRBV5-1 and TRBJ1-1; D is undetermined. V lost 0 bases and J 0 bases, leaving 6 bases between the germline ends. This CDR3 region has 14 residues. From germline, CDR1 is SGHRS and CDR2 YFSETQ. DNA of the CDR3: TGCGCCAGCAGCTTGGCCAGCCTGAACACTGAAGCTTTCTTT. Translated: CASSLASLNTEAFF.